The source of this TCR beta chain is a study of blood T cell repertoires in COVID-19. This CDR3 is built from 14 residues. Germline lookup yields CDR1 LNHDA and CDR2 SQIVND (reference sequence). V was pared by 3 bases and J by 5 bases, with 5 bases of the junction left unmatched. Using immunoSEQ multiplex PCR, the repertoire was profiled, and TCRdb retains in-frame clones only, with some absent. The profile shows about 180,000 clones, about four fifths of them singletons. This clone is a singleton in its sample. The clonotype originates from a woman between 70 and 85 years old with COVID-19, enrolled during active disease. This chain joins TRBV19 and TRBJ2-7, with 9 bases matching TRBD1. Sequenced input: peripheral blood. The CDR3 DNA is TGTGCCAGTAGTATTCCCGGGACAGGGAACGAGCAGTACTTC. Translation gives CASSIPGTGNEQYF.